A selection of T cell receptor beta chains follows, all from one sample in a study of T cells after yellow fever vaccination. TCRdb itself ran the 5' RACE reads through MiXCR, one entry per CDR3 protein. The top ten clones hold over 15% of a sample with a few hundred thousand distinct CDR3 sequences, around 19% of them seen once. The sequencing here drew on PBMCs, taken before the yellow fever booster vaccination. The receptors stem from a man between 18 and 29 years old who received the YFV17D yellow fever vaccine. The CDR3 runs from the conserved cysteine through the conserved F or W. Each record gives: V gene, CDR3 protein.

>TRBV7-3
CASSPRQGEGHEQFF
>TRBV12-3/TRBV12-4
CASSLAQLFQGYTF
>TRBV7-2
CASSVTSGGVPGELFF
>TRBV20-1
CSASGFAMTSTDTQYF
>TRBV5-5
CASSLNIRQGGYTF
>TRBV6-5
CASSYSDRGSSYEQYF
>TRBV7-9
CASSVAGFGEAFF
>TRBV29-1
CSVGSFDTQYF
>TRBV6-1
CASSEADRGGEQYF
>TRBV20-1
CSARQGAVDQPQHF
>TRBV20-1
CSASKGSLDSPLHF
>TRBV10-3
CAISEGESGTDTQYF
>TRBV20-1
CSARNLPPYNEQFF
>TRBV4-2
CASSQNSGGAYSSTDTQYF
>TRBV6-5
CASRRATPQETQYF
>TRBV20-1
CSAGTSTYEQYF
>TRBV6-2/TRBV6-3
CASTNDHLNTEAFF
>TRBV7-2
CASSLGGRLSVRGEQFF
>TRBV4-3
CASSQEGGRTGNTIYF
>TRBV19
CASSNWEGQPQHF
>TRBV3-1
CASRWMDRPTEAFF
>TRBV6-5
CASSYSIGVNTEAFF
>TRBV7-2
CASSLEQGRNIQYF
>TRBV12-3/TRBV12-4
CASSYGTSLGEKLFF
>TRBV3-1
CASSQVSSGEGKNIQYF
>TRBV5-5
CASSLVVGGAETQYF
>TRBV10-3
CAITLGQDTEAFF
>TRBV29-1
CSDQGLGGDTQYF
>TRBV7-2
CASSVGYGAGAQPQHF
>TRBV5-1
CASSLAPSGGLSTDTQYF
>TRBV20-1
CSARLSGGRLDTQYF
>TRBV9
CASSVSSKYNEQFF
>TRBV25-1
CASSEGAPDTQYF
>TRBV4-1
CASRDFQETQYF
>TRBV6-6
CASSRNYKETQYF
>TRBV12-3/TRBV12-4
CASTQTRSDTQYF
>TRBV7-2
CASTPGGQGARWDTEAFF
>TRBV10-3
CAISESAAQSQHF
>TRBV6-2/TRBV6-3
CASSLTTGPAFF
>TRBV7-8
CASSQNRGPLSYEQYF